This T cell receptor (beta chain) was profiled in a study of T-cell memory formation after mild COVID-19 (dated by TCRdb to the early 2020s). With regard to the full study: Most TCR sequence clusters were specific to one of the two donors. Longitudinal TCRalpha and TCRbeta repertoire sequencing tracked T-cell clones expanding and contracting after mild COVID-19 in two donors. Two young, previously healthy adult volunteers made up the cohort, one male and one female. Broader findings and caveats from the paper: Contracting CD4+ clones were located mainly in the CM and EM memory subsets, whereas CD8+ clones were found to be enriched in EMRA. Whether the second-wave clones peaking on day 37 were SARS-CoV-2 specific was not confirmed. Some responding clones were found in pre-infection memory, which suggests that pre-existing cross-reactive memory T cells took part in the SARS-CoV-2 response. From day 15 to 85, contracting clones showed balanced CD4/CD8 phenotypes, whereas a second wave of clones that expanded from day 15 to 37 leaned towards CD4+. Only a couple of mild cases were covered by the study, and larger cohorts that include severe cases with pre-infection samples were considered necessary.

Ficoll-Paque density gradient centrifugation was the method used to isolate PBMCs. V trim: 7 bases; J trim: 3 bases; unmatched bases: 8. The CDR3 has 14 amino acids, counting the end cysteine and phenylalanine. Kept here is only the CDR3 DNA, which spans 42 bases and is read in frame from base 1. Sequenced on an Illumina NovaSeq 6000. cDNA libraries for TCRalpha and TCRbeta were prepared by 5'RACE using constant-segment primers, with sample barcodes and unique molecular identifiers added. RNA was extracted from every sample with Trizol reagent. Amplification of the libraries took two PCR steps, and the second step added a second sample barcode plus Illumina TruSeq adapters. Sequencing of the libraries was done on an Illumina NovaSeq, producing 2 x 150 bp paired-end reads. The authors processed their data as follows. Reads were demultiplexed and collapsed into UMI-guided consensus sequences with migec v1.2.7. Using mixcr v2.1.11, UMI consensuses were aligned to TRA and TRB V and J templates and then assembled into clonotypes. A clonotype was counted as expanded or contracted only when both edgeR and NoisET called the clonotype significant, with the noise models trained on biological replicates. For edgeR calls, the thresholds were a false discovery rate-adjusted p below 0.01 and a log2 fold-change of 1. As an exploratory analysis of dynamics, max-normalized trajectories of the 1000 most abundant clonotypes were examined with PCA combined with hierarchical clustering. Separately sequenced CD4+ and CD8+ repertoires were used to assign a CD4 or CD8 phenotype to each responding clone. The public sequencing data were trimmed at Q25 with fastp and processed into clonotypes with MiXCR by TCRdb, which kept only in-frame beta chains. Every CDR3 protein is listed once, alongside the most common genes and DNA of its rows. What appears here as the V and J calls and clone size reflects TCRdb's work, not the paper's. A total of fewer than 150,000 distinct CDR3 sequences appear in this sample, 14% of them only once. Around 27% of the sample rests with the top ten.

Details on this clonotype: The specificity of this receptor is unknown. No clone much larger than this one lies a single base away; base qualities are absent.

Recombination joined TRBV12-3 or TRBV12-4 with TRBJ1-1; TRBD1 fits 7 bases in the junction. The origin of this receptor is an adult woman who had mild COVID-19 (a few samples of this study predate the infection). The sample titles of this study are shuffled in the database, so cell type and time point are left out; the donor was told from shared clones. The sample was PBMCs or a T cell subset sorted from them (not recorded which). CDR3 protein: CASNSGGGDTEAFF. In nucleotide form, the sequence is TGTGCCAGCAACTCAGGGGGGGGTGACACTGAAGCTTTCTTT.